These 5 T cell receptor beta chains share one sample of origin, sequenced in a study of blood T cell repertoires in COVID-19. Data came from immunoSEQ multiplex PCR; TCRdb stores just in-frame clones and leaves some out. This table holds 290,000 or so clones, around nine tenths found once. Sequencing was performed on PBMCs or T cells enriched from blood (not recorded which). Receptors were obtained from a woman between 18 and 29 years old who had recovered from COVID-19.

The V gene is TRBV20-1, the J gene TRBJ2-1; D gene unclear. The CDR3 totals 11 residues. Germline V gene data show CDR1 as DFQATT and CDR2 as SNEGSKA (reference sequence). V was clipped by 5 bases and J by 4 bases, with 6 bases between them. As DNA, the CDR3 is TGCAGTGCTCTCCTATACAATGAGCAGTTCTTC. Amino acids: CSALLYNEQFF.

The chain has TRBV10-2 and TRBJ1-2, with 8 bases that match TRBD1. The CDR3 is 12 amino acids. V dropped 6 bases and J dropped 4; count of bases not matched to a gene: 1. Germline values: CDR1 WSHSY, CDR2 SAAADI. CDR3 coding DNA: TGCGCCAGCAGCGACAGGGGCTATGGCTACACCTTC. Residues: CASSDRGYGYTF.

The rearrangement uses TRBV10-3 and TRBJ1-5, with a weak D call TRBD1 (6 bases). With 5 bases removed from V and 3 bases from J, the gap between germline ends came to 11 bases. The CDR3 consists of 14 residues. Germline V gives CDR1 ENHRY, CDR2 SYGVKD. Written as DNA, the CDR3 is TGTGCCATCAGTACGACAGGAGCCAATCAGCCCCAGCATTTT. Translating gives CAISTTGANQPQHF.

This rearrangement joins TRBV9 to TRBJ2-1; D is unclear. The V end was cut by 3 bases, the J end by 2 bases, with 15 bases between. This CDR3 has 16 amino acids. Germline CDR1 and CDR2: SGDLS and YYNGEE. In nucleotides, the CDR3 is TGTGCCAGCAGCGGCCACCCAAATCTAGCCTACAATGAGCAGTTCTTC. It yields the protein CASSGHPNLAYNEQFF.

V gene TRBV30 combines with J gene TRBJ1-1, with D perhaps matching TRBD1 (6 bases). V was clipped by 3 bases and J by 4 bases, with 12 bases between them. Germline V gene data show CDR1 as GTSNPN and CDR2 as SVGIG (reference sequence). The CDR3 has 13 amino acids. CDR3 loop: CAWSIQGFTEAFF. CDR3 DNA sequence: TGTGCCTGGAGCATACAGGGTTTCACTGAAGCTTTCTTT.